This T cell receptor beta chain came from a study of blood T cell repertoires in COVID-19. Method: immunoSEQ multiplex PCR; TCRdb's copy keeps in-frame clones and lacks some. The table includes some 100,000 clones, over 85% detected once. Germline V gene data show CDR1 as SGHTA and CDR2 as FQGNSA. CDR3 size: 15 residues. Trimming cost V 3 bases and J 6 bases; bases outside gene matches: 9. The sequence was obtained from a man between 65 and 85 years old with acute or convalescent COVID-19. The V gene is TRBV7-2, the J gene TRBJ2-7; TRBD2 matches at 9 bases. The sequencing sample was made of peripheral blood. The CDR3, as DNA: TGTGCCAGCAGCTTTGTAGCGGGAGCCGGGGGCGAGCAGTACTTC. Protein sequence: CASSFVAGAGGEQYF.